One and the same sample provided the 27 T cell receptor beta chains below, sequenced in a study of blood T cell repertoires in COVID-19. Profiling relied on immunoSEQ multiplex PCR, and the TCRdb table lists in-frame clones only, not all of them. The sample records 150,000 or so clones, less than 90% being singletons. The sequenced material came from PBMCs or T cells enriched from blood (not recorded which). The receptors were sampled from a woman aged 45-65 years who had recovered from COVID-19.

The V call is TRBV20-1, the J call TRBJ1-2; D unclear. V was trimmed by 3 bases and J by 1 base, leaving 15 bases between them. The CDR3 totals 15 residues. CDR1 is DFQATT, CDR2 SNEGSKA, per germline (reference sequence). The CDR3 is CSASASHSLNYGYTF. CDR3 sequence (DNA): TGCAGTGCTAGTGCTTCGCACAGCCTTAACTATGGCTACACCTTC.

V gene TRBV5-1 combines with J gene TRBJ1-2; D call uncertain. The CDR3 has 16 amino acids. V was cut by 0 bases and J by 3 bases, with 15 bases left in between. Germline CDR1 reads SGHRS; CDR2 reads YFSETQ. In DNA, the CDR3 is TGCGCCAGCAGCTTGGCCGTTAACAATCGGGACTATGGCTACACCTTC. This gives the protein CASSLAVNNRDYGYTF. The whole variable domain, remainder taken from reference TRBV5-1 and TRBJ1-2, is KAGVTQTPRYLIKTRGQQVTLSCSPISGHRSVSWYQQTPGQGLQFLFEYFSETQRNKGNFPGRFSGRQFSNSRSEMNVSTLELGDSALYLCASSLAVNNRDYGYTFGSGTRLTVV.

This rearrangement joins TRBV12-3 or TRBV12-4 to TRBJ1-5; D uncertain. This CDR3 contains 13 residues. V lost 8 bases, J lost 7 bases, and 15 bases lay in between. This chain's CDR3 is CASSSGSEQPQHF. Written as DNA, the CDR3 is TGTGCCAGCTCCTCCGGGTCGGAGCAGCCCCAGCATTTT.

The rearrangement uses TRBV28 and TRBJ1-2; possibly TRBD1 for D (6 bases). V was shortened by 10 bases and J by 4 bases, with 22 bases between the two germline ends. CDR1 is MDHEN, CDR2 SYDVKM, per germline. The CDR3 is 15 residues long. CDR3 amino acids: CATVAGDGGAYGYTF. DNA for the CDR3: TGTGCCACGGTAGCAGGGGATGGGGGTGCCTATGGCTACACCTTC.

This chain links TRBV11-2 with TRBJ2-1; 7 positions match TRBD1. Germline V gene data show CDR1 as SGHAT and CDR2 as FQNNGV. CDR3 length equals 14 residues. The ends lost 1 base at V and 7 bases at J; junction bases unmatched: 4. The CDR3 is CASSLAARGNEQFF. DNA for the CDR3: TGTGCCAGCAGCTTAGCGGCCAGGGGGAATGAGCAGTTCTTC.

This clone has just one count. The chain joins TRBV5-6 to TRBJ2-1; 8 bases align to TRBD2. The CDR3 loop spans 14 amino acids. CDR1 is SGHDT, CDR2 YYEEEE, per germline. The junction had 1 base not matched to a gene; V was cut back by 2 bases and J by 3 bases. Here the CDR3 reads CASSLGTSYNEQFF. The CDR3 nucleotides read TGTGCCAGCAGCTTAGGGACTAGCTACAATGAGCAGTTCTTC.

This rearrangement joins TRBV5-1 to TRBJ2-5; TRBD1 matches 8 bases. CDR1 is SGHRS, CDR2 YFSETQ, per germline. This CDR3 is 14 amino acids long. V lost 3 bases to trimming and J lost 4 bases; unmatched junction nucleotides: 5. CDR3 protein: CASSSLDRGETQYF. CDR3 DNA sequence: TGCGCCAGCAGCTCCTTAGACAGGGGAGAGACCCAGTACTTC.

For the CDR3, the DNA is TGTGCCAGCTCACCTTCTTATAGCGGGAGGTCCGAGCAGTTCTTC. This encodes CASSPSYSGRSEQFF. This chain links TRBV18 with TRBJ2-1, with 10 bases lining up with TRBD2. The V gene end was trimmed by 3 bases and the J gene end by 10 bases; junction bases not matched to a gene: 9. Germline CDR1 reads KGHSH; CDR2 reads LQKENI. The CDR3 totals 15 residues.

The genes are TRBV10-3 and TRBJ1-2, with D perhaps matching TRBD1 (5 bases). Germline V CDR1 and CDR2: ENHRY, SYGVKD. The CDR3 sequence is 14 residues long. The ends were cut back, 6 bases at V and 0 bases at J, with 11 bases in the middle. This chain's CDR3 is CAIREGPSNYGYTF. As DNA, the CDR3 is TGTGCCATCAGGGAGGGGCCCTCTAACTATGGCTACACCTTC.

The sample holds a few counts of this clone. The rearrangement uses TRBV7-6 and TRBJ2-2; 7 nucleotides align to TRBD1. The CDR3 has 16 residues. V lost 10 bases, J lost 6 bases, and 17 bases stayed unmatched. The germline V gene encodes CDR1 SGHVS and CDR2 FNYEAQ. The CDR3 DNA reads TGTGCCACCTCTCCCCCGGGACAGCCTATCTCCGGGGAGCTGTTTTTT. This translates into CATSPPGQPISGELFF.

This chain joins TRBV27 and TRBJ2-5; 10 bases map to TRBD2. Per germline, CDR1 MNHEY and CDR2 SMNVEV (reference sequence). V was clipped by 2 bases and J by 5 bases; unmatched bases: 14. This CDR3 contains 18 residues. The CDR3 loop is CASSLGTGLAPLRETQYF. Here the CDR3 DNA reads TGTGCCAGCAGTTTAGGGACGGGACTAGCGCCTCTCAGGGAGACCCAGTACTTC.

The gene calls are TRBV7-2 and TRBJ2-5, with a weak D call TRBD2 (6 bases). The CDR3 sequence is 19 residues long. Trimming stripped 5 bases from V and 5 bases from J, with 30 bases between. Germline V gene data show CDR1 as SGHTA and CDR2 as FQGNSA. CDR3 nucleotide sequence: TGTGCCAGCAGCCCCCGTAGCAAAGGAAATGGAGGGCCGAGGGAGACCCAGTACTTC. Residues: CASSPRSKGNGGPRETQYF. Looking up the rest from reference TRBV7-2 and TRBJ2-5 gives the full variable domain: GAGVSQSPSNKVTEKGKDVELRCDPISGHTALYWYRQSLGQGLEFLIYFQGNSAPDKSGLPSDRFSAERTGGSVSTLTIQRTQQEDSAVYLCASSPRSKGNGGPRETQYFGPGTRLLVL.

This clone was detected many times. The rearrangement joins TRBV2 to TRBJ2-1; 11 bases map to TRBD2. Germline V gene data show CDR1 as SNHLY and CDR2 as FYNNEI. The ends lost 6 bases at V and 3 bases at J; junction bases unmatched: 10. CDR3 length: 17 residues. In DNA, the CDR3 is TGTGCCAGCAGGGTACGGGACGGGACTAGCGGCTACAATGAGCAGTTCTTC. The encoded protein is CASRVRDGTSGYNEQFF.

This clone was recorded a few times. CDR3 in amino acids: CATSSPQGEPQHF. The CDR3 bases are TGTGCCACCAGCAGTCCCCAAGGGGAGCCCCAGCATTTT. V and J are TRBV15 and TRBJ1-5, with D maybe TRBD1 (5 bases). This CDR3 region has 13 residues. V lost 3 bases and J 8 bases, leaving 11 bases between the germline ends. Germline V gene sequence: CDR1 LNHNV, CDR2 YYDKDF (reference sequence).

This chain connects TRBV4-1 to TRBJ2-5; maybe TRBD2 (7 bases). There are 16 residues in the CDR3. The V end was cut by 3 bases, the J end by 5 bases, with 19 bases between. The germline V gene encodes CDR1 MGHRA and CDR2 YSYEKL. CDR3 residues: CASSHTLGGGRETQYF. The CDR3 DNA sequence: TGCGCCAGCAGCCACACATTGGGGGGGGGCCGTGAGACCCAGTACTTC.

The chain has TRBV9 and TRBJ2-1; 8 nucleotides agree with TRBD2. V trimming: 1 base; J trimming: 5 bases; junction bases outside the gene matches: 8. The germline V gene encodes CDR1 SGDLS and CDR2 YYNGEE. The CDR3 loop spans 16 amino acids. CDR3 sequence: CASSVSSGLGNNEQFF. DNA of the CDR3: TGTGCCAGCAGCGTATCTTCGGGACTAGGCAACAATGAGCAGTTCTTC.

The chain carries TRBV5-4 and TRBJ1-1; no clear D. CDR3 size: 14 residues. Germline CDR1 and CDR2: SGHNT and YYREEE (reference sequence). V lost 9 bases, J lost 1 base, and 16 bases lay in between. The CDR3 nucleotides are TGTGCCACCAAGCCCTTACAGAGGAACACTGAAGCTTTCTTT. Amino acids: CATKPLQRNTEAFF.

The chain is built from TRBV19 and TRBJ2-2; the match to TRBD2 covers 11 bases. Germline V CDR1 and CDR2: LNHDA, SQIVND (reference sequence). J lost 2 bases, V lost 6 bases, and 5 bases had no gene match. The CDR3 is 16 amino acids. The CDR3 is CASSPGLAANTGELFF. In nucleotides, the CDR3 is TGTGCCAGTAGCCCGGGACTAGCGGCCAACACCGGGGAGCTGTTTTTT.

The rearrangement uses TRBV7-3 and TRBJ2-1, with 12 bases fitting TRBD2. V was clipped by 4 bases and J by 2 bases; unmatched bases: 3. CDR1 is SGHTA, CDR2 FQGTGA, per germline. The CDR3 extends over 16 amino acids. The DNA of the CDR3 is TGTGCCAGCAGCTCTCGGACTAGCGGGACCTACAATGAGCAGTTCTTC. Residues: CASSSRTSGTYNEQFF.

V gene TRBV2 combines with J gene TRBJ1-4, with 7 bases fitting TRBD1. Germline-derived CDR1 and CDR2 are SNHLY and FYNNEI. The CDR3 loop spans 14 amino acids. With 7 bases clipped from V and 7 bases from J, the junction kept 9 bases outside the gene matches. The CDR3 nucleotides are TGTGCCAGCAAAAAAACAGGGGTCGGTGAAAAACTGTTTTTT. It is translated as CASKKTGVGEKLFF.

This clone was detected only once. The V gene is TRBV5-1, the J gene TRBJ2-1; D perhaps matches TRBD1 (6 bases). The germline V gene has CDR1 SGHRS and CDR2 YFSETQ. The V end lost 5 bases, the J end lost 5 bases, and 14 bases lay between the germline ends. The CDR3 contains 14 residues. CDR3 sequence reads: CASRPTGSNNEQFF. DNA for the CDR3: TGCGCCAGCAGGCCTACAGGGTCTAACAATGAGCAGTTCTTC.

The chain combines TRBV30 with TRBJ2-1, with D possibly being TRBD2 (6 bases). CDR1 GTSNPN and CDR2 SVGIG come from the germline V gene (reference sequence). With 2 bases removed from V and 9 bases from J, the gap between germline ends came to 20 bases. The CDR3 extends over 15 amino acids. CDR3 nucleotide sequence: TGTGCCTGGAGTCCCCATGTAGGCGGGGACGGTGAGCAGTTCTTC. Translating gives CAWSPHVGGDGEQFF.

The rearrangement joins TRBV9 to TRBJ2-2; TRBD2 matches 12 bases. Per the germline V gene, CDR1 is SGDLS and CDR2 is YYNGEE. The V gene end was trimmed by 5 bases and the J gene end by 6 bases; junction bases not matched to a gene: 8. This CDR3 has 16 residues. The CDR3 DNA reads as TGTGCCAGCAGTCGTGGACTAGCGGGATCCCCCGGGGAGCTGTTTTTT. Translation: CASSRGLAGSPGELFF.

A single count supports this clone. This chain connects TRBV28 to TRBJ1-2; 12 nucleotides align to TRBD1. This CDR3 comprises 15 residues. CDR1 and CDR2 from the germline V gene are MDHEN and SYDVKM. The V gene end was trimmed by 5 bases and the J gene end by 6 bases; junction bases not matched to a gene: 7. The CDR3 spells CASSGPGQGADGYTF. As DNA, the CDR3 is TGTGCCAGCAGTGGCCCGGGACAGGGGGCGGATGGCTACACCTTC.

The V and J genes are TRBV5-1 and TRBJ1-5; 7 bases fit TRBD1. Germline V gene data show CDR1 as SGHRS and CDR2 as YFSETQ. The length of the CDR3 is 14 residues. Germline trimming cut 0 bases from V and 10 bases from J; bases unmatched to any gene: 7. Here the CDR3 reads CASSLVGGSDPQHF. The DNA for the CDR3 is TGCGCCAGCAGCTTGGTAGGGGGCTCGGATCCCCAGCATTTT.

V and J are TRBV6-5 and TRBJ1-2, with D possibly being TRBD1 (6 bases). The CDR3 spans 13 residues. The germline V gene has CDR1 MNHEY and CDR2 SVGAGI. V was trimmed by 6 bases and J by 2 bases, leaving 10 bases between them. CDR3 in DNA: TGTGCCAGCAGCACGCAGGGGAACTATGGCTACACCTTC. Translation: CASSTQGNYGYTF.

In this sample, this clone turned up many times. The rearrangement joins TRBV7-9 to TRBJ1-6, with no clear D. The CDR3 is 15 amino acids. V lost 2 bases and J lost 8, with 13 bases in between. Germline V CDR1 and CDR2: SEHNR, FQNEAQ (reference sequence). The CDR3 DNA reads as TGTGCCAGCAGCTTACAGGTCGAGATGGATTCACCCCTCCACTTT. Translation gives CASSLQVEMDSPLHF.